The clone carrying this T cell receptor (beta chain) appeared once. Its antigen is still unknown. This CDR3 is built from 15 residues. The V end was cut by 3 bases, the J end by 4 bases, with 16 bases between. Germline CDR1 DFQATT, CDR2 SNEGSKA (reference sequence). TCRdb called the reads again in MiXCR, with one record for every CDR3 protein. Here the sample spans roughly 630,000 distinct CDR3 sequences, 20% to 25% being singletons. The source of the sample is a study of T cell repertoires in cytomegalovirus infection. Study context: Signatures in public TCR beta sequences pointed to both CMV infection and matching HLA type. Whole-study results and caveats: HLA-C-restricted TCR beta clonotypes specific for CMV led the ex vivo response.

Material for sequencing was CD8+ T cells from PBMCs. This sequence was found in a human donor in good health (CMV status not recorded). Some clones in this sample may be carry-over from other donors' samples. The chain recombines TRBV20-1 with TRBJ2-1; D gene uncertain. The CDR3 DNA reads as TGCAGTGCTAGTGATCGACGACTCGCATACAATGAGCAGTTCTTC. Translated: CSASDRRLAYNEQFF.